Shown below are 15 T cell receptor beta chains from a single sample sequenced in a study of cytomegalovirus exposure and HLA in healthy donors. Researchers ran the PCR with 60 Vbeta and 13 Jbeta primers. Generated by immunoSEQ multiplex PCR, the TCRdb table keeps only in-frame clones and is missing some. The sample carries some 200,000 clones, around 80% recorded once. The source material was PBMCs. The receptors were gathered from a man aged 40-55 years in good health and CMV-seropositive.

The rearrangement links TRBV2 to TRBJ2-7, with 9 positions matching TRBD1. CDR3 length equals 15 residues. CDR1 and CDR2 from the germline V gene are SNHLY and FYNNEI. The ends lost 5 bases at V and 1 base at J; junction bases unmatched: 6. The CDR3 is CASSYSGTGSYEQYF. The CDR3 DNA sequence: TGTGCCAGCAGTTATTCCGGGACAGGGTCCTACGAGCAGTACTTC.

The gene calls are TRBV7-2 and TRBJ2-7; D is unclear. The CDR3 consists of 13 residues. Trimming left V 1 base short and J 4 bases short, with 8 bases between. The germline CDR1 and CDR2 sequences are SGHTA and FQGNSA. The CDR3 protein is CASSLVATYEQYF. CDR3 sequence (DNA): TGTGCCAGCAGCTTAGTCGCTACGTACGAGCAGTACTTC. Supplemented by reference TRBV7-2 and TRBJ2-7, the full variable domain reads GAGVSQSPSNKVTEKGKDVELRCDPISGHTALYWYRQSLGQGLEFLIYFQGNSAPDKSGLPSDRFSAERTGGSVSTLTIQRTQQEDSAVYLCASSLVATYEQYFGPGTRLTVT.

This clone has only a few counts. V usage is TRBV5-4 and J usage is TRBJ1-1; the D is unclear. Germline V gives CDR1 SGHNT, CDR2 YYREEE (reference sequence). The CDR3 sequence is 14 residues long. V was clipped by 0 bases and J by 1 base, with 7 bases between them. Here the CDR3 DNA reads TGTGCCAGCAGCTTGGGGGAGGGGAACACTGAAGCTTTCTTT. Amino acids: CASSLGEGNTEAFF.

J is TRBJ1-1 and V is TRBV19; unclear D gene. Trimming stripped 6 bases from V and 0 bases from J, with 11 bases between. The CDR3 spans 14 residues. CDR1 is LNHDA and CDR2 is SQIVND in the germline V gene (reference sequence). The CDR3 nucleotides are TGTGCCAGTAGCGCAGGCAGGCTGAACACTGAAGCTTTCTTT. Amino acids: CASSAGRLNTEAFF. Full variable domain (remainder filled in from reference TRBV19 and TRBJ1-1): DGGITQSPKYLFRKEGQNVTLSCEQNLNHDAMYWYRQDPGQGLRLIYYSQIVNDFQKGDIAEGYSVSREKKESFPLTVTSAQKNPTAFYLCASSAGRLNTEAFFGQGTRLTVV.

V and J are TRBV7-8 and TRBJ2-2, with D perhaps TRBD1 (5 bases). The CDR3 is made up of 16 amino acids. Germline V gene data show CDR1 as SGHVS and CDR2 as FQNEAQ. The V end lost 1 base, the J end lost 2 bases, and 11 bases lay between the germline ends. In DNA form, the CDR3 reads TGTGCCAGCAGCTTAGGTTACAGGTTAAACACCGGGGAGCTGTTTTTT. Translated: CASSLGYRLNTGELFF.

A remark on this clone: One junction end disagrees with the germline gene, perhaps due to a read error. The chain joins TRBV10-3 to TRBJ2-7, with TRBD1 matching 8 bases. CDR1 is ENHRY and CDR2 is SYGVKD in the germline V gene. The CDR3 is 14 residues long. CDR3 amino acids: CAISEPDRDAPPDF. The CDR3 DNA follows: TGTGCCATCAGTGAGCCGGACAGGGACGCCCCACCTGACTTC.

DNA of the CDR3: TGTGCCAGCAGTGACAGGGGGTTAGACTCTGGAAACACCATATATTTT. Its protein is CASSDRGLDSGNTIYF. This sequence joins TRBV6-1 and TRBJ1-3; 7 nucleotides line up with TRBD1. Germline values: CDR1 MNHNS, CDR2 SASEGT. The trim removed 3 bases at V and 0 bases at J, leaving 5 bases unmatched. CDR3 length equals 16 residues.

The chain carries TRBV5-1 and TRBJ2-7; 11 positions agree with TRBD1. This CDR3 spans 15 amino acids. Germline trimming cut 3 bases from V and 6 bases from J; bases unmatched to any gene: 8. Germline loops: CDR1 SGHRS, CDR2 YFSETQ. In DNA, the CDR3 is TGCGCCAGCAGCTCAACCGGGACAGGGGGGTCCGAGCAGTACTTC. This sequence encodes CASSSTGTGGSEQYF.

This clone has more than one count but fewer than ten. This chain uses TRBV27 with TRBJ1-1, with D possibly matching TRBD1 (5 bases). V was clipped by 4 bases and J by 8 bases, with 11 bases between them. Germline CDR1 reads MNHEY; CDR2 reads SMNVEV (reference sequence). The CDR3 is 12 amino acids. The CDR3 DNA reads TGTGCCAGCAGTTCGGGACGGGAGGAAGCTTTCTTT. Its protein product is CASSSGREEAFF.

This clone was detected a few times. The V call is TRBV28, the J call TRBJ2-5; D might be TRBD2 (7 bases). V was trimmed by 6 bases and J by 4 bases, leaving 12 bases between them. The germline gives CDR1 MDHEN, CDR2 SYDVKM. This CDR3 contains 13 residues. CDR3 in amino acids: CASRGGGGETQYF. DNA for the CDR3: TGTGCCAGCAGAGGCGGGGGCGGAGAGACCCAGTACTTC.

V gene TRBV7-2 combines with J gene TRBJ1-1; D unclear. Trimming took 5 bases from V and 1 from J, leaving 8 bases between them. CDR3 length: 13 amino acids. Germline assignment: CDR1 SGHTA and CDR2 FQGNSA. DNA for the CDR3: TGTGCCAGCAGCAGCGGCGAGAACACTGAAGCTTTCTTT. This encodes CASSSGENTEAFF.

The chain has TRBV9 and TRBJ2-1; 7 bases map to TRBD2. The V gene end was trimmed by 0 bases and the J gene end by 8 bases; junction bases not matched to a gene: 11. The CDR3 sequence is 16 residues long. Looked up from germline, CDR1 is SGDLS and CDR2 is YYNGEE. The CDR3 sequence is CASSVVVRGGLDEQFF. In nucleotides, the CDR3 is TGTGCCAGCAGCGTAGTCGTCCGCGGGGGTCTCGATGAGCAGTTCTTC. Full variable domain (remainder filled in from reference TRBV9 and TRBJ2-1): DSGVTQTPKHLITATGQRVTLRCSPRSGDLSVYWYQQSLDQGLQFLIQYYNGEERAKGNILERFSAQQFPDLHSELNLSSLELGDSALYFCASSVVVRGGLDEQFFGPGTRLTVL.

The rearrangement uses TRBV4-1 and TRBJ2-5; 12 nucleotides match TRBD2. With V trimmed by 2 bases and J by 5 bases, 9 bases remained unmatched. The germline gives CDR1 MGHRA, CDR2 YSYEKL. The CDR3 covers 17 residues. CDR3 sequence (DNA): TGCGCCAGCAGCCAACAGCCTAGCGGGGGGGCCGACGAGACCCAGTACTTC. Encoded protein: CASSQQPSGGADETQYF.

The chain carries TRBV9 and TRBJ2-3; 10 nucleotides align to TRBD1. The CDR3 consists of 16 residues. Looked up from germline, CDR1 is SGDLS and CDR2 is YYNGEE. V shed 0 bases, J shed 5 bases, and the junction held 6 bases outside the gene matches. CDR3 amino acids: CASSVEGQGVRDTQYF. CDR3 sequence (DNA): TGTGCCAGCAGCGTAGAAGGACAGGGGGTGAGAGATACGCAGTATTTT.

This sequence joins TRBV27 and TRBJ1-1; D may be TRBD1 (6 bases). The CDR3 has 14 residues. Trimming shortened V by 11 bases and J by 3 bases, and 19 bases separated the two germline ends. Germline assignment: CDR1 MNHEY and CDR2 SMNVEV (reference sequence). DNA of the CDR3: TGTGCCTCCAAAGGGGGGGTTCCGGACACTGAAGCTTTCTTT. This gives the protein CASKGGVPDTEAFF.